The rows below give T cell receptor beta chains drawn from one sample of a study of tumor-infiltrating lymphocytes in localized non-small cell lung cancer. The protocol was immunoSEQ multiplex PCR, while the TCRdb copy is restricted to in-frame clones and leaves out a portion. Among 11,000 to 15,000 clones listed, roughly four fifths were seen once. The sequencing sample was made of lung tumor tissue. These receptors came from a human donor with non-small cell lung cancer. Both conserved end residues are part of each CDR3. The D gene is left open where the match is weak. Not every row has a clone size; where given, it reads once, few, many or a size class.

cdr3_aa	cdr3_nt	v_call	j_call	cdr3_length	d_call	clone_size
CASSLMGRRADTQYF	TGTGCCAGCAGCTTAATGGGCAGGAGGGCAGATACGCAGTATTTT	TRBV7-3	TRBJ2-3	15	.	.
CASTRDSSYQPQHF	TGTGCCAGTACCCGGGACAGCTCGTATCAGCCCCAGCATTTT	TRBV19	TRBJ1-5	14	TRBD1	.
CASRRQGTFYEQYF	TGTGCCAGCAGGAGACAGGGGACTTTCTACGAGCAGTACTTC	TRBV27	TRBJ2-7	14	TRBD1	.
CASHNERGDYGYTF	TGTGCCAGCCATAACGAGCGAGGGGACTATGGCTACACCTTC	TRBV19	TRBJ1-2	14	.	.
CASSLGPPNTGELFF	TGTGCCAGCAGCTTAGGGCCACCGAACACCGGGGAGCTGTTTTTT	TRBV7-2	TRBJ2-2	15	.	.
CASSLPSGGQETQYF	TGTGCCAGCAGTCTCCCTAGCGGGGGACAAGAGACCCAGTACTTC	TRBV28	TRBJ2-5	15	TRBD2	.
CASSSQGGYTNEQFF	TGTGCCAGCAGCTCCCAGGGGGGGTATACCAATGAGCAGTTCTTC	TRBV5-6	TRBJ2-1	15	.	.
CASSEGVGGGNEQFF	TGTGCCAGCAGTGAAGGGGTTGGCGGGGGCAATGAGCAGTTCTTC	TRBV6-4	TRBJ2-1	15	TRBD2	.
CASSALGQGYNEQFF	TGTGCCAGCAGTGCCCTGGGACAGGGCTACAATGAGCAGTTCTTC	TRBV6-1	TRBJ2-1	15	TRBD1	.
CSAGTGGSPLHF	TGCAGCGCCGGGACAGGGGGTTCACCCCTCCACTTT	TRBV29-1	TRBJ1-6	12	TRBD1	.
CASSYSSSGLYEQYF	TGTGCCAGCAGTTACTCGAGTTCGGGACTCTACGAGCAGTACTTC	TRBV6-6	TRBJ2-7	15	.	.
CAISEGLQTGANEKLFF	TGTGCCATCAGTGAGGGTCTACAGACAGGAGCTAATGAAAAACTGTTTTTT	TRBV10-3	TRBJ1-4	17	.	.
CASSLREGFYGYTF	TGCGCCAGCAGCTTAAGGGAAGGGTTTTATGGCTACACCTTC	TRBV5-1	TRBJ1-2	14	.	.
CASIQGTEAFF	TGTGCCAGCATCCAGGGCACTGAAGCTTTCTTT	TRBV2	TRBJ1-1	11	.	.
CASSRDNSYEQYF	TGCGCCAGCAGCCGGGACAACTCCTACGAGCAGTACTTC	TRBV5-1	TRBJ2-7	13	.	.
CASSFSGGASTGELFF	TGTGCCAGCAGCTTTAGCGGGGGGGCCTCCACCGGGGAGCTGTTTTTT	TRBV7-2	TRBJ2-2	16	TRBD2	once
CASSGEGFGSPLHF	TGTGCCAGCAGCGGAGAAGGGTTTGGGTCACCCCTCCACTTT	TRBV9	TRBJ1-6	14	.	.
CAISDSKLAGYTPATYEQYF	TGTGCCATCAGTGATTCGAAACTAGCGGGATACACCCCCGCTACCTACGAGCAGTACTTC	TRBV10-3	TRBJ2-7	20	TRBD2	.
CASSLELLPYGYTF	TGTGCCAGCAGCTTAGAGTTACTCCCGTATGGCTACACCTTC	TRBV7-9	TRBJ1-2	14	.	.
CASNSGPSTDTQYF	TGTGCCAGTAATAGCGGGCCTAGCACAGATACGCAGTATTTT	TRBV19	TRBJ2-3	14	TRBD2	.
CASSYRREPNTGELFF	TGTGCCAGCAGTTACCGACGGGAACCGAACACCGGGGAGCTGTTTTTT	TRBV6-5	TRBJ2-2	16	.	.
CASSYPQGGWAEAFF	TGTGCCAGCAGTTACCCGCAGGGAGGATGGGCTGAAGCTTTCTTT	TRBV6-5	TRBJ1-1	15	.	.
CASSLALREPTYEQYF	TGTGCCAGCAGCTTAGCGCTGCGGGAGCCGACCTACGAGCAGTACTTC	TRBV7-2	TRBJ2-7	16	TRBD2	.
CASQWPHFEEDTQYF	TGCGCCAGCCAATGGCCCCATTTCGAGGAGGATACGCAGTATTTT	TRBV5-1	TRBJ2-3	15	.	.
CASSDGTVWKYSNQPQHF	TGTGCCAGCAGTGACGGGACGGTCTGGAAATATAGCAATCAGCCCCAGCATTTT	TRBV6-1	TRBJ1-5	18	.	.
CSVLKDRGYEQYF	TGCAGCGTACTCAAAGACAGGGGCTACGAGCAGTACTTC	TRBV29-1	TRBJ2-7	13	TRBD1	few
CATIKGAAGNTIYF	TGTGCCACCATAAAAGGGGCGGCAGGAAACACCATATATTTT	TRBV28	TRBJ1-3	14	.	.
CASSLDETPEQFF	TGTGCCAGCAGCTTAGATGAAACGCCAGAGCAGTTCTTC	TRBV11-1	TRBJ2-1	13	.	.
CASSSTGAASPLHF	TGTGCCAGCAGCTCGACAGGGGCCGCTTCACCCCTCCACTTT	TRBV2	TRBJ1-6	14	TRBD1	.
CASSGQTTDTQYF	TGTGCCAGCAGTGGACAGACCACAGATACGCAGTATTTT	TRBV2	TRBJ2-3	13	.	.
CASSPRDRGNTIYF	TGTGCCAGCAGTCCCCGGGACCGAGGAAACACCATATATTTT	TRBV27	TRBJ1-3	14	.	.
CSAQDQETQYF	TGCAGTGCGCAGGATCAAGAGACCCAGTACTTC	TRBV20-1	TRBJ2-5	11	.	.
CASSLGSGNEQFF	TGTGCCAGCAGCTTAGGTTCAGGGAATGAGCAGTTCTTC	TRBV7-9	TRBJ2-1	13	.	.
CASSLIGGVNANTGELFF	TGTGCCAGCAGCTTAATTGGGGGGGTCAACGCGAACACCGGGGAGCTGTTTTTT	TRBV7-3	TRBJ2-2	18	TRBD2	.
CASSHGDREDTGELFF	TGTGCCAGCAGTCATGGGGACAGGGAGGACACCGGGGAGCTGTTTTTT	TRBV5-5	TRBJ2-2	16	TRBD1	.
CASSVVIGSGTDTQYF	TGTGCCAGCAGCGTGGTGATCGGGTCTGGGACAGATACGCAGTATTTT	TRBV11-1	TRBJ2-3	16	.	.
CASSPLLGGKGNEQFF	TGTGCCAGCAGCCCCCTTTTGGGCGGGAAGGGGAATGAGCAGTTCTTC	TRBV4-2	TRBJ2-1	16	.	.
CATSRLLTGSSSGANVLTF	TGTGCCACCAGCAGACTATTGACAGGGTCTAGCTCTGGGGCCAACGTCCTGACTTTC	TRBV15	TRBJ2-6	19	TRBD1	.
CASSYSMEGWYTEAFF	TGTGCCAGCAGTTACTCGATGGAGGGGTGGTACACTGAAGCTTTCTTT	TRBV6-5	TRBJ1-1	16	.	.
CASSRKAGDTYNEQFF	TGTGCCAGCAGCCGTAAAGCCGGGGACACCTACAATGAGCAGTTCTTC	TRBV27	TRBJ2-1	16	.	.
CAWSMTGVNSPLHF	TGTGCCTGGAGTATGACAGGGGTAAATTCACCCCTCCACTTT	TRBV30	TRBJ1-6	14	TRBD1	.
CASSLDRGSYNEQFF	TGTGCCAGCAGCTTGGACAGGGGCTCCTACAATGAGCAGTTCTTC	TRBV5-8	TRBJ2-1	15	TRBD1	.
CASSGQGSEAFF	TGTGCCAGCAGTGGACAGGGTTCTGAAGCTTTCTTT	TRBV27	TRBJ1-1	12	TRBD1	.
CATSTWDRGKLFF	TGTGCCACCAGCACGTGGGACAGGGGTAAACTGTTTTTT	TRBV15	TRBJ1-4	13	TRBD1	.
CASSRDEDTQYF	TGTGCCAGCAGCCGTGACGAGGATACGCAGTATTTT	TRBV5-4	TRBJ2-3	12	.	.
CASRLLGQGPEQYF	TGTGCCAGCAGACTCCTTGGACAGGGACCTGAGCAGTACTTC	TRBV6-5	TRBJ2-7	14	TRBD1	.
CSVVSGRALDEQFF	TGCAGCGTCGTAAGCGGGAGGGCCCTCGATGAGCAGTTCTTC	TRBV29-1	TRBJ2-1	14	TRBD2	.
CASSLSISYEQYF	TGCGCCAGCAGCTTGTCAATAAGCTACGAGCAGTACTTC	TRBV5-1	TRBJ2-7	13	.	.
CASSLYGVDTEAFF	TGCGCCAGCAGCTTGTACGGGGTGGACACTGAAGCTTTCTTT	TRBV5-1	TRBJ1-1	14	.	.
CASSETGTGGATDTQYF	TGCGCCAGCAGCGAAACCGGGACAGGGGGCGCAACAGATACGCAGTATTTT	TRBV5-1	TRBJ2-3	17	TRBD1	.
CASSSPGGGVTGELFF	TGTGCCAGCAGTTCGCCCGGGGGTGGTGTAACCGGGGAGCTGTTTTTT	TRBV6-5	TRBJ2-2	16	.	.
CASSLGTSGGGWTDTQYF	TGTGCCAGCAGCTTAGGGACTAGCGGGGGGGGTTGGACAGATACGCAGTATTTT	TRBV7-2	TRBJ2-3	18	TRBD2	.
CASWDRENTEAFF	TGTGCCAGTTGGGATCGGGAGAACACTGAAGCTTTCTTT	TRBV19	TRBJ1-1	13	.	.
CSVSTGTGGTGELFF	TGCAGCGTTTCAACCGGGACAGGGGGCACCGGGGAGCTGTTTTTT	TRBV29-1	TRBJ2-2	15	TRBD1	.
CASSLDMNTEAFF	TGTGCCAGCAGCTTAGATATGAACACTGAAGCTTTCTTT	TRBV7-9	TRBJ1-1	13	.	.
CASATGGGHGYTF	TGTGCCAGCGCCACGGGTGGGGGGCATGGCTACACCTTC	TRBV7-9	TRBJ1-2	13	.	.
CASSPLTGDTGELFF	TGTGCCAGCTCACCTCTGACAGGGGACACCGGGGAGCTGTTTTTT	TRBV18	TRBJ2-2	15	TRBD1	.
CASSLSLAGYYNEQFF	TGTGCCAGCAGTTTATCGTTAGCGGGGTACTACAATGAGCAGTTCTTC	TRBV27	TRBJ2-1	16	TRBD2	.
CASSGTQGNTDTQYF	TGTGCCAGCTCGGGAACACAGGGTAATACAGATACGCAGTATTTT	TRBV18	TRBJ2-3	15	.	.
CASSLDRLGWGTGELFF	TGTGCCAGCAGCTTAGATCGGCTGGGCTGGGGAACCGGGGAGCTGTTTTTT	TRBV11-2	TRBJ2-2	17	.	.